A single sample gave rise to the 22 T cell receptor beta chains below, sequenced in a study of T cell responses to AZD1222 COVID-19 vaccine. TCRdb keeps only in-frame clones here, not all; method: immunoSEQ multiplex PCR. In the table there are about 97,000 clones, 80% to 85% of which are singletons. Sample: peripheral blood, taken on day 0 of AZD1222 vaccination. All receptors come from an adult in good health.

V usage is TRBV10-3 and J usage is TRBJ1-1, with TRBD1 as a possible D gene (5 bases). CDR1 is ENHRY, CDR2 SYGVKD, per germline. V was cut by 0 bases and J by 10 bases, with 9 bases left in between. The CDR3 totals 12 residues. The CDR3 DNA is TGTGCCATCAGTGAGTCTGGGGGGTTAGCTTTCTTT. Protein sequence: CAISESGGLAFF.

J is TRBJ1-6 and V is TRBV2; possibly TRBD1 for D (6 bases). V was shortened by 7 bases and J by 7 bases, with 17 bases between the two germline ends. This CDR3 has 15 amino acids. Germline values: CDR1 SNHLY, CDR2 FYNNEI. The CDR3 nucleotides are TGTGCCAGCAAGGGGGACGGCTCGGGGAATTCACCCCTCCACTTT. Amino acids: CASKGDGSGNSPLHF.

This sequence joins TRBV27 and TRBJ1-6; 10 positions match TRBD1. CDR1 is MNHEY and CDR2 is SMNVEV in the germline V gene (reference sequence). CDR3 length: 14 residues. The ends lost 3 bases at V and 9 bases at J; junction bases unmatched: 2. The DNA for the CDR3 is TGTGCCAGCAGTTTGACAGGGGGCCCTTCACCCCTCCACTTT. Amino acids: CASSLTGGPSPLHF.

CDR3 residues: CASSSRVHEQYF. Written as DNA, the CDR3 is TGTGCCAGCAGTTCCAGGGTCCACGAGCAGTACTTC. This chain joins TRBV12-3 or TRBV12-4 and TRBJ2-7; TRBD1 might be the D (5 bases). V gave up 4 bases and J gave up 5 bases, with 9 bases separating them. The CDR3 contains 12 residues.

The chain recombines TRBV6-6 with TRBJ1-1; tentative D call: TRBD1 (6 bases). Germline CDR1 reads MNHNY; CDR2 reads SVGAGI (reference sequence). The V and J ends lost 5 bases and 2 bases respectively, with 18 bases between them. The CDR3 spans 16 residues. CDR3 sequence reads: CASSHGTLSLNTEAFF. Written as DNA, the CDR3 is TGTGCCAGCAGTCACGGGACATTATCCTTAAACACTGAAGCTTTCTTT.

The rearrangement joins TRBV5-5 to TRBJ2-7, with D perhaps TRBD2 (5 bases). The CDR3 covers 14 residues. Per the germline V gene, CDR1 is SGHKS and CDR2 is YYEKEE (reference sequence). V was shortened by 1 base and J by 0 bases, with 8 bases between the two germline ends. The CDR3, as DNA: TGTGCCAGCAGCTTGTACCGGGGCTCCTACGAGCAGTACGTC. It translates to CASSLYRGSYEQYV.

This clone was observed a handful of times. The genes are TRBV18 and TRBJ2-7; D may be TRBD1 or TRBD2 (5 bases each). The CDR3 length is 14 residues. Germline CDR1 KGHSH, CDR2 LQKENI. Trimming removed 3 bases from V and 2 bases from J, with 11 bases in between. Here the CDR3 DNA reads TGTGCCAGCTCACCCCGGGACCTCCCCTACGAGCAGTACTTC. Protein: CASSPRDLPYEQYF.

As to this clone: Other DNA sequences in this sample translate to the same CDR3. The V call is TRBV18, the J call TRBJ2-5; 10 positions match TRBD2. With 6 bases clipped from V and 2 bases from J, the junction kept 3 bases outside the gene matches. This CDR3 has 14 amino acids. Per the germline V gene, CDR1 is KGHSH and CDR2 is LQKENI. Written as DNA, the CDR3 is TGTGCCAGCTCGCCGACTAGCGGGCAAGAGACCCAGTACTTC. As protein: CASSPTSGQETQYF. Full variable domain (outside the CDR3, taken from reference TRBV18 and TRBJ2-5): NAGVMQNPRHLVRRRGQEARLRCSPMKGHSHVYWYRQLPEEGLKFMVYLQKENIIDESGMPKERFSAEFPKEGPSILRIQQVVRGDSAAYFCASSPTSGQETQYFGPGTRLLVL.

The count of this clone is one. J is TRBJ1-2 and V is TRBV27; 11 bases are a match to TRBD1. Unmatched junction bases numbered 5, after V lost 5 bases and J lost 3 bases. Germline loops: CDR1 MNHEY, CDR2 SMNVEV (reference sequence). CDR3 length equals 15 residues. The CDR3 here is CASSPWTGGDYGYTF. The CDR3 DNA follows: TGTGCCAGCAGTCCGTGGACAGGGGGCGACTATGGCTACACCTTC.

The chain carries TRBV28 and TRBJ1-5; no firm D call. This CDR3 is 12 amino acids long. The V end lost 6 bases, the J end lost 1 base, and 4 bases lay between the germline ends. The germline V gene encodes CDR1 MDHEN and CDR2 SYDVKM. In DNA form, the CDR3 reads TGTGCCAGCAGATCGAGCAATCAGCCCCAGCATTTT. Its protein is CASRSSNQPQHF.

The V call is TRBV7-8, the J call TRBJ1-5; a weak D match, TRBD1 (6 bases). V was pared by 4 bases and J by 6 bases, with 13 bases between. CDR3 size: 14 residues. The germline V gene encodes CDR1 SGHVS and CDR2 FQNEAQ. The CDR3, as DNA: TGTGCCAGCAGCTCCACAGGGCCTAGTCAGCCCCAGCATTTT. Residues: CASSSTGPSQPQHF.

V is TRBV6-5 and J is TRBJ1-2; D is possibly TRBD1 (6 bases). Germline values: CDR1 MNHEY, CDR2 SVGAGI. V gave up 7 bases and J gave up 4 bases, with 19 bases separating them. The CDR3 has 15 amino acids. The CDR3 loop is CASTEGGRGGYGYTF. In DNA, the CDR3 is TGTGCCAGCACCGAGGGGGGGAGAGGCGGCTATGGCTACACCTTC.

The V call is TRBV10-3, the J call TRBJ2-1; no reliable D call. Trimming cost V 4 bases and J 8 bases, with 9 bases left between them. This CDR3 region has 12 residues. CDR1 ENHRY and CDR2 SYGVKD come from the germline V gene. Written as DNA, the CDR3 is TGTGCCATCAGTGTTGTGGGCCATGAGCAGTTCTTC. It encodes CAISVVGHEQFF.

About this clone: This specimen includes other DNA sequences encoding the same CDR3. The chain joins TRBV6-5 to TRBJ1-4; 8 bases are a match to TRBD1. The J segment lost 8 bases and the V segment lost 0 bases, leaving 5 bases of the junction unmatched. CDR3 length: 15 amino acids. Germline CDR1 reads MNHEY; CDR2 reads SVGAGI. The CDR3 DNA follows: TGTGCCAGCAGTTACTCCGACAGGGGAGGGGAAAAACTGTTTTTT. The encoded protein is CASSYSDRGGEKLFF.

The chain carries TRBV19 and TRBJ2-7, with TRBD1 identical over 9 bases. CDR1 and CDR2 from the germline V gene are LNHDA and SQIVND (reference sequence). The CDR3 is made up of 16 amino acids. Trimming at V came to 2 bases and at J to 9 bases, leaving 14 bases not matched to a gene. CDR3 coding DNA: TGTGCCAGTAGTATAAAGTTGGGACAGGGAGATGCCAGGCAGTACTTC. The encoded protein is CASSIKLGQGDARQYF.

The V and J genes are TRBV4-3 and TRBJ2-6; 11 bases are a match to TRBD2. Losses at the gene ends were 1 base for V and 3 bases for J; bases not matched to a gene: 11. Per germline, CDR1 LGHNA and CDR2 YSLEER. This CDR3 contains 20 residues. The CDR3 DNA sequence: TGCGCCAGCAGCCAAGGGGTTTTAGCGGGAGGGCCAGGTGGGGCCAACGTCCTGACTTTC. This translates into CASSQGVLAGGPGGANVLTF.

The chain uses TRBV20-1 and TRBJ2-5, with D maybe TRBD2 (6 bases). V lost 5 bases, J lost 5 bases, and 9 bases lay in between. Germline CDR1 reads DFQATT; CDR2 reads SNEGSKA (reference sequence). The CDR3 length is 11 residues. CDR3 loop: CSAAGSETQYF. The CDR3 coding sequence is TGCAGTGCTGCCGGGAGCGAGACCCAGTACTTC.

This chain links TRBV5-1 with TRBJ2-7, with 7 nucleotides matching TRBD1. CDR3 length: 16 amino acids. Germline-derived CDR1 and CDR2 are SGHRS and YFSETQ. The ends lost 0 bases at V and 0 bases at J; junction bases unmatched: 6. CDR3 in DNA: TGCGCCAGCAGCTTGGGCTTTGGGGACAGCTCCTACGAGCAGTACTTC. Protein sequence: CASSLGFGDSSYEQYF. Filled out from reference TRBV5-1 and TRBJ2-7, the complete variable domain reads KAGVTQTPRYLIKTRGQQVTLSCSPISGHRSVSWYQQTPGQGLQFLFEYFSETQRNKGNFPGRFSGRQFSNSRSEMNVSTLELGDSALYLCASSLGFGDSSYEQYFGPGTRLTVT.

The V gene is TRBV1, the J gene TRBJ2-3; the table names TRBD2, a call not compared with the DNA. TRBV1 is labeled a pseudogene. The CDR3 totals 16 residues. The CDR3 spells CTSSPVSGRGADTQYF. The DNA of the CDR3 is TGCACCAGCAGCCCAGTTAGCGGGAGGGGCGCAGATACGCAGTATTTT.

V and J are TRBV3-1 (or the pseudogene TRBV3-2) and TRBJ1-1; D not resolved. In germline, CDR1 is LGHDT, CDR2 YNNKEL (reference sequence). V lost 1 base, J lost 5 bases, and 11 bases lay in between. CDR3 length equals 14 residues. The chain's CDR3 is CASSQASGETEAFF. Here the CDR3 DNA reads TGTGCCAGCAGCCAAGCCTCAGGTGAGACTGAAGCTTTCTTT.

The rearrangement uses TRBV7-2 and TRBJ1-6; no reliable D call. The V and J ends lost 5 bases and 10 bases respectively, with 9 bases between them. This CDR3 region has 12 residues. From germline, CDR1 is SGHTA and CDR2 FQGNSA. The CDR3 nucleotides read TGTGCCAGCAGCACGGACTTCTCACCCCTCCACTTT. Its protein is CASSTDFSPLHF.

The CDR3 nucleotides read TGTGCCAGCAGCTTAGCAGCTAACTATGGCTACACCTTC. Protein product: CASSLAANYGYTF. The genes are TRBV7-2 and TRBJ1-2; unclear D gene. The CDR3 has 13 amino acids. V dropped 0 bases and J dropped 0 bases, with 2 bases sitting between them. Germline loops: CDR1 SGHTA, CDR2 FQGNSA.